This record covers a single T cell receptor beta chain. What it recognizes is unknown. Per germline, CDR1 SGHTA and CDR2 FQGNSA. The length of the CDR3 is 16 residues. V shed 2 bases and J shed 4 bases, with 14 bases lying between them. The sample belongs to a study of liver allograft versus peripheral blood T cells. Study-level background: What was compared were the T cell receptor repertoires in transplanted livers and those in the peripheral blood of recipients.

MiXCR was run by TCRdb on the reads, yielding one entry per CDR3 protein. There are 15,000 or so distinct CDR3 sequences in the sample; around 21% occur only once, and about 12% lies in the top ten. Study-wide results and caveats: Reported data describe T cell receptor repertoires within liver allografts as differing from those in peripheral blood.

The clonotype was recovered from a human patient who had a liver transplant. Some of the T cells might come from the graft donor. This chain joins TRBV7-2 and TRBJ2-2, with D perhaps TRBD1 or TRBD2 (6 bases each). The CDR3 DNA is TGTGCCAGCAGCTTAAATCCGGGGGCGGGCACCGGGGAGCTGTTTTTT. This sequence encodes CASSLNPGAGTGELFF. The complete variable domain, with remaining parts taken from reference TRBV7-2 and TRBJ2-2, reads GAGVSQSPSNKVTEKGKDVELRCDPISGHTALYWYRQSLGQGLEFLIYFQGNSAPDKSGLPSDRFSAERTGGSVSTLTIQRTQQEDSAVYLCASSLNPGAGTGELFFGEGSRLTVL.